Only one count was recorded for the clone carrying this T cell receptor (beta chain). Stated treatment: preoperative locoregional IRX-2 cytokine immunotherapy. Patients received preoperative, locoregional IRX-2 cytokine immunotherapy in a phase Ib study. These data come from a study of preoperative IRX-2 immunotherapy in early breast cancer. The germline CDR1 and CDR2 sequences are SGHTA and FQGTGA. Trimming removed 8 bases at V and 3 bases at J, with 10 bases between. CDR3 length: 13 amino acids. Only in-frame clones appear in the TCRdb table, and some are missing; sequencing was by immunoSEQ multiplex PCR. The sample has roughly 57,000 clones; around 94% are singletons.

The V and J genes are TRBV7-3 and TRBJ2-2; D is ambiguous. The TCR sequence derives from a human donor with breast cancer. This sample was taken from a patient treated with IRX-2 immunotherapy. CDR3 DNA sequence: TGTGCCAGCTCGATGAGAGACACCGGGGAGCTGTTTTTT. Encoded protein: CASSMRDTGELFF.